This TCR beta chain was obtained from a study of regulatory T cells in long-lasting Graves disease. Whole-study results and caveats: Newly diagnosed disease favored TRBV20-1 and TRBJ2-1 over persistent disease. Study was limited to peripheral blood, excluding thyroid tissue.

Stated time point: newly diagnosed GD, antithyroid drugs for less than 3 months. With RNA extracted from PBMCs as input, the TCR library was made. Germline lookup yields CDR1 SGHAT and CDR2 FQNNGV. This CDR3 spans 16 amino acids. V was pared by 3 bases and J by 4 bases, with 11 bases of the junction left unmatched. This clonotype was seen repeatedly, ten times or more. As yet, its antigen is unknown. According to the study, TCR beta libraries were built with iRepertoire HTBI primers and CDR3-region Arm-PCR. From the multiplex PCR reads, TCRdb called clonotypes with MiXCR, one entry per CDR3 protein. The sample gives 360,000 or so distinct CDR3 sequences, 10% to 15% of which show up once; approximately 17% is in the top ten. These same data were also listed under a study on T cells in Graves' hyperthyroidism and ophthalmopathy. That paper notes: Researchers defined stable Graves' hyperthyroidism as no ophthalmopathy progression within 18 months. Ophthalmopathy was identified by the model a median approximately six months ahead of onset.

The receptor was derived from a young woman with Graves disease. The sequences come from peripheral blood mononuclear cells (PBMCs), collected at new diagnosis, from a patient treated with antithyroid drugs. The chain combines TRBV11-2 with TRBJ1-2; 7 bases map to TRBD1. The CDR3 loop is CASSLAELSGGYGYTF. The CDR3 region has the DNA TGTGCCAGCAGCTTGGCTGAACTATCAGGGGGCTATGGCTACACCTTC.